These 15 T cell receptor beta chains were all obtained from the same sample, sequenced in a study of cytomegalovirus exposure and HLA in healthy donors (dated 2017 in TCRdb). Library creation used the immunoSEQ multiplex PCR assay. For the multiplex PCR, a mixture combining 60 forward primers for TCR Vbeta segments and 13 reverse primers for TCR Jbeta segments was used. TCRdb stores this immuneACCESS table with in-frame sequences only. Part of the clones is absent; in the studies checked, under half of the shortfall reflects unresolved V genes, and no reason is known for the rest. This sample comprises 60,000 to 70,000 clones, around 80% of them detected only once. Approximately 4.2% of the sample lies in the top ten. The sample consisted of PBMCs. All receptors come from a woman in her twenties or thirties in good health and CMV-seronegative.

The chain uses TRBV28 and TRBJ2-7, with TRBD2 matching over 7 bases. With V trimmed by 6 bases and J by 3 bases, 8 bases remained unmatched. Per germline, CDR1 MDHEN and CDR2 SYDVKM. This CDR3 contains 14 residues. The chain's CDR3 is CASRAGGSVYEQYF. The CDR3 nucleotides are TGTGCCAGCAGGGCCGGGGGGTCGGTCTACGAGCAGTACTTC.

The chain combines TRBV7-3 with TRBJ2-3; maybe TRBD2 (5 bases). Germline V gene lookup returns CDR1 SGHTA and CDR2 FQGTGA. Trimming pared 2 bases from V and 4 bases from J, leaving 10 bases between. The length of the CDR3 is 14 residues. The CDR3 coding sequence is TGTGCCAGCAGCTTATCGGCTAGCCCAGATACGCAGTATTTT. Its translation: CASSLSASPDTQYF. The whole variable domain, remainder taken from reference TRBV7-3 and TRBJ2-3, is GAGVSQTPSNKVTEKGKYVELRCDPISGHTALYWYRQSLGQGPEFLIYFQGTGAADDSGLPNDRFFAVRPEGSVSTLKIQRTERGDSAVYLCASSLSASPDTQYFGPGTRLTVL.

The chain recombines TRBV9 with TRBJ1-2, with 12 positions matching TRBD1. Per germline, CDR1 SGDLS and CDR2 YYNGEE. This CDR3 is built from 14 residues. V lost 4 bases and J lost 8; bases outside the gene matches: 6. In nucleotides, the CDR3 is TGTGCCAGCAGCACCGGGACAGGGGGCAGAGGCTACACCTTC. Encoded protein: CASSTGTGGRGYTF.

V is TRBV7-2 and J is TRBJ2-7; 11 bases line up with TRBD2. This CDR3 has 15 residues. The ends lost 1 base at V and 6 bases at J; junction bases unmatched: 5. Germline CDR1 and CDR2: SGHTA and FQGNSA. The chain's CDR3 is CASSLEKLAGVEQYF. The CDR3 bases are TGTGCCAGCAGCTTAGAGAAACTAGCGGGAGTCGAGCAGTACTTC.

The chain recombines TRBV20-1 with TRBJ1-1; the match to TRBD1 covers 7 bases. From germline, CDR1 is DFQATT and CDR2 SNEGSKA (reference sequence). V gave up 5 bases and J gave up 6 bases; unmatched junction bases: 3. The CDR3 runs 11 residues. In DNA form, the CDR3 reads TGCAGTGCTCTCGGGACAGCTGAAGCTTTCTTT. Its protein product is CSALGTAEAFF.

The chain's CDR3 is CASSQEAAPGNYGYTF. The CDR3 bases are TGCGCCAGCAGCCAAGAAGCGGCCCCCGGGAACTATGGCTACACCTTC. The chain combines TRBV4-3 with TRBJ1-2; D is uncertain. CDR3 length: 16 residues. Germline V gene lookup returns CDR1 LGHNA and CDR2 YSLEER. The V end was cut by 0 bases, the J end by 2 bases, with 13 bases between.

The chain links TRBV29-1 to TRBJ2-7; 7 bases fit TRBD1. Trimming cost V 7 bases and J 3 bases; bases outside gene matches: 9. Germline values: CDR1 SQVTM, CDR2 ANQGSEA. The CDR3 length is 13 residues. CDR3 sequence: CSALGQLGYEQYF. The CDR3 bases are TGCAGCGCCCTGGGACAGTTAGGCTACGAGCAGTACTTC.

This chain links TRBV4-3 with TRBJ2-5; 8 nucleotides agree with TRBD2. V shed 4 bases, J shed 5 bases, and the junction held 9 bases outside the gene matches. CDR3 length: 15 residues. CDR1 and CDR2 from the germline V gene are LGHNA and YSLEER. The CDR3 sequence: CASSRGREAFETQYF. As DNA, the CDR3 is TGCGCCAGCAGCCGGGGGCGGGAGGCGTTTGAGACCCAGTACTTC.

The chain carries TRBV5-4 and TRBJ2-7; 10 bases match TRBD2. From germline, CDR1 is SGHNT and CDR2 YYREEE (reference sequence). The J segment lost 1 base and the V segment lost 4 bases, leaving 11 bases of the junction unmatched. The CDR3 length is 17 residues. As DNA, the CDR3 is TGTGCCAGCAGCCTCCTCCTCCTAGCGGGAGAATCCTACGAGCAGTACTTC. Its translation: CASSLLLLAGESYEQYF.

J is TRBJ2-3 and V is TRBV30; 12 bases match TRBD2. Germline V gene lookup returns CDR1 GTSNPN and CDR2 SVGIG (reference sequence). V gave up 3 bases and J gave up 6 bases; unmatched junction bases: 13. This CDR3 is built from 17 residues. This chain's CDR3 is CAWSPPSGGGLPDTQYF. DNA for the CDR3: TGTGCCTGGAGCCCTCCTAGCGGGGGGGGATTGCCCGATACGCAGTATTTT.

The CDR3 region is CASTPGGGGYGYTF. CDR3 bases: TGTGCCAGCACCCCAGGGGGAGGAGGATATGGCTACACCTTC. The V gene is TRBV7-9, the J gene TRBJ1-2; TRBD1 matches at 7 bases. J was trimmed by 5 bases and V by 7 bases; bases with no gene match: 10. The CDR3 totals 14 residues. Germline V gene lookup returns CDR1 SEHNR and CDR2 FQNEAQ (reference sequence).

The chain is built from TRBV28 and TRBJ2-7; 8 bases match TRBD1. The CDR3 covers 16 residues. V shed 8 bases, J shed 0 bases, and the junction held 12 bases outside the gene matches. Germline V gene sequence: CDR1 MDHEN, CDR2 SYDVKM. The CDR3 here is CASRPAGGPSSYEQYF. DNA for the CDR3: TGTGCCAGCCGGCCCGCAGGGGGCCCTAGCTCCTACGAGCAGTACTTC.

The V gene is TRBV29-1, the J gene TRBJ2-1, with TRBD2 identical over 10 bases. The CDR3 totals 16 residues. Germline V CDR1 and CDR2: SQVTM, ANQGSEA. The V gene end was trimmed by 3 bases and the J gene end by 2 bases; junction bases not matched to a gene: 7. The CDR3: CSVDLAGDGTYNEQFF. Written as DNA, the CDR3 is TGCAGCGTTGACCTAGCGGGAGACGGGACCTACAATGAGCAGTTCTTC.

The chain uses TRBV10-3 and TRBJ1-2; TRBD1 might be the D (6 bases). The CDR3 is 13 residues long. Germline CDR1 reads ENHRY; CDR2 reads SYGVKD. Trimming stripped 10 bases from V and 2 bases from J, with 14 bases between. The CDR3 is CATRTVLNYGYTF. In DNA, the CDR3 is TGTGCCACCCGGACAGTCCTAAACTATGGCTACACCTTC.

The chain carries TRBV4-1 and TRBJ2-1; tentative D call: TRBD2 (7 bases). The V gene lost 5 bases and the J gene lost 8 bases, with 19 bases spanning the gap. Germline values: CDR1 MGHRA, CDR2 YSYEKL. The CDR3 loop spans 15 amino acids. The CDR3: CASSYLGEGGDEQFF. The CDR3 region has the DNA TGCGCCAGCAGCTACCTGGGGGAGGGGGGCGATGAGCAGTTCTTC.